This TCR beta chain is drawn from a study of liver allograft versus peripheral blood T cells (dated by TCRdb to 2019 to 2021). Broadly, across the study: T cell receptor repertoires present within transplanted livers were compared with repertoires in the peripheral blood of liver transplant recipients. Study-wide conclusions, independent of this receptor: According to the report, the T cell receptor repertoires detected in peripheral blood were different from the repertoires found inside liver allografts.

Reading from cysteine to phenylalanine, the CDR3 counts 14 amino acids. This entry keeps only the CDR3 DNA: 42 bases, framed from base 1. According to the germline V gene, CDR1 reads MNHEY and CDR2 reads SVGAGI. V is pruned by 7 bases and J by 5 bases, leaving 3 bases of the junction without a gene match. This clonotype qualifies as medium-sized (0.01 to 0.1%). Its binding antigen is unknown. The record has no base qualities; no much larger clone is one base away. For sequencing, an Illumina MiSeq was employed. TCRdb itself trimmed the public reads at Q25 with fastp, ran MiXCR and retained productive beta chains. Identical CDR3 proteins give one entry, which carries the most common genes and DNA. In all, the sample holds approximately 6,600 distinct CDR3 sequences, and roughly 17% of those were seen once. The ten largest clonotypes hold about 3% of the sample.

The sequence links TRBV6-5 to TRBJ2-1; 12 nucleotides in the junction match TRBD2. The source of this sequence is a human patient who had a liver transplant. Once a transplant has taken place, some T cells may be donor derived. The CDR3 protein is CASTRLAGDNEQFF. The DNA is as follows: TGTGCCAGCACTAGACTAGCGGGGGACAATGAGCAGTTCTTC.